One T cell receptor (beta chain) is described in this entry. Other DNA sequences from this sample encode an identical CDR3 as well. The sample comes from a study of shared clonotypes between healthy human individuals. Sequencing was performed with immunoSEQ multiplex PCR; in TCRdb, only in-frame clones are kept and a portion is missing. The sample records millions of clones, approximately 90% being singletons. Germline-derived CDR1 and CDR2 are SGHRS and YFSETQ. V was cut by 1 base and J by 6 bases, with 8 bases left in between. The CDR3 consists of 12 residues. The receptor was derived from a man younger than 35 in good health. The rearrangement links TRBV5-1 to TRBJ2-7; no clear D. Material for sequencing was naive CD4+ T cells sorted from blood. As to subset: CD45RA+ positively selected. The CDR3 DNA is TGCGCCAGCAGCTTGAACCTGGGCGAGCAGTACTTC. Translating it yields CASSLNLGEQYF.